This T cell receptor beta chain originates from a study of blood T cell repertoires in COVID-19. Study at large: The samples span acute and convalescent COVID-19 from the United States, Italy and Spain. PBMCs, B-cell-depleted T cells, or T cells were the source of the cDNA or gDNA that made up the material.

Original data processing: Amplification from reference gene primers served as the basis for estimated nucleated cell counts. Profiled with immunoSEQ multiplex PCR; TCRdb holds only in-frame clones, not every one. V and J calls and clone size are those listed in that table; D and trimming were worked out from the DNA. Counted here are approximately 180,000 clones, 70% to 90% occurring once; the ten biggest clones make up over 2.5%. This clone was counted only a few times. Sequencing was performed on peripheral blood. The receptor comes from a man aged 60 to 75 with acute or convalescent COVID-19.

In nucleotides, the CDR3 is TGTGCCAGTAGTATTGGTTCGGGGGGGCGGACGAGGGATGAGCAGTTCTTC. It is translated as CASSIGSGGRTRDEQFF. The chain recombines TRBV19 with TRBJ2-1, with 8 nucleotides matching TRBD2. Germline assignment: CDR1 LNHDA and CDR2 SQIVND (reference sequence). V lost 3 bases, J lost 8 bases, and 15 bases stayed unmatched. The CDR3 is 17 amino acids.